This T cell receptor (beta chain) was captured by sequencing in a study of Ad26.COV2.S vaccination and SARS-CoV-2 variants. Sequenced by immunoSEQ multiplex PCR; TCRdb stores in-frame clones only, minus some. The sample holds some 480,000 clones, roughly nine tenths seen once. This sample's treatment: roughly 18 received Ad26.COV2.S at low or high dose, single or two shots; roughly five received placebo; per-sample allocation not given. Collection of samples fell on day 63 after the first vaccine or placebo injection. Germline-derived CDR1 and CDR2 are SGHVS and FQNEAQ. The CDR3 sequence is 14 residues long. V gave up 7 bases and J gave up 1 base; unmatched junction bases: 5.

The sample consisted of peripheral blood, taken in a trial of Ad26.COV2.S vaccine versus placebo. The clonotype comes from a person aged 18-60 years who received the Ad26.COV2.S COVID-19 vaccine or a placebo. The chain is built from TRBV7-8 and TRBJ1-1; 8 bases are a match to TRBD1. The CDR3 DNA follows: TGTGCCAGCACTGACGACAGGGGGAACACTGAAGCTTTCTTT. Translation gives CASTDDRGNTEAFF.